This T cell receptor beta chain derives from a study of cytomegalovirus exposure and HLA in healthy donors (dated by TCRdb to about 2017). Background on the whole study: According to a later analysis, the 120 or so validation repertoires were produced on the same platform as the roughly 700 repertoires of the first cohort. The study aimed to test whether cataloging public T cell receptors could reveal signatures of past pathogen exposure. A separate validation cohort of about 110 different subjects was used in addition to the approximately 700-subject first cohort. To predict cytomegalovirus infection status, the study combined high-throughput TCR immunosequencing, statistical association of individual TCRs with disease status, and machine learning.

Findings and caveats that apply to the study as a whole: Most TCR sequences were observed very rarely across donors, whereas some public TCRs were present in many individuals. Of the cluster scores, approximately 95% were above 0 in a later analysis, which found that TCRs clustered in the first cohort also tended to co-occur in the roughly 130 validation repertoires. The classifier was reported to diagnose cytomegalovirus status with high specificity and sensitivity in both the original cohort and the validation cohort. A few of the identified cytomegalovirus-associated TCR beta chains were confirmed in vitro to be specific for cytomegalovirus antigens. A later analysis had no HLA typing for the validation cohort, so co-occurrence there was scored across all 110 or so repertoires. It was suggested by the authors that the approach could potentially be generalized to other disease states and immunological phenotypes. In the study, some 160 TCR beta chains were listed as associated with cytomegalovirus.

There are 15 amino acids in the CDR3, from cysteine to phenylalanine inclusive. The sequence is cut down to CDR3 DNA, 45 bases in frame from base 1. The germline V gene sets CDR1 to KGHSY and CDR2 to FQNENV. V loses 4 bases of germline sequence and J loses 2 bases, and the interval between the two ends is 9 bases. The library relied on the immunoSEQ multiplex PCR assay. From the authors' description of their analysis: A statistical classification framework was built to diagnose cytomegalovirus status from the catalog of TCR beta chain sequences. As stored in TCRdb, this immuneACCESS dataset retains in-frame rearrangements with V and J assigned. A fraction of the clones does not appear; measured against another copy, unresolved V genes explain less than half of the discrepancy, and the remainder lacks a known reason. V and J calls and clone size are given by that table; D and trimming were obtained from the DNA. The sample table records about 250,000 clones; 80% to 90% of these occur just once. Less than 3% of the sample lies in the top ten.

The donors belonged to the validation cohort of about 120 subjects, which was separate from the roughly 700-subject first cohort. This clone was counted only a few times. The specificity of this receptor is unknown. The record has no base qualities; no much larger clone is one base away. The receptor's source is a young man in good health and CMV-seronegative. In this chain, TRBV16 is recombined with TRBJ1-6; too little of a D gene remains to name it. The specimen sequenced was PBMCs. CDR3 sequence: CASSREGTYNSPLHF. The DNA sequence reads TGTGCCAGCAGCCGAGAGGGCACCTATAATTCACCCCTCCACTTT.